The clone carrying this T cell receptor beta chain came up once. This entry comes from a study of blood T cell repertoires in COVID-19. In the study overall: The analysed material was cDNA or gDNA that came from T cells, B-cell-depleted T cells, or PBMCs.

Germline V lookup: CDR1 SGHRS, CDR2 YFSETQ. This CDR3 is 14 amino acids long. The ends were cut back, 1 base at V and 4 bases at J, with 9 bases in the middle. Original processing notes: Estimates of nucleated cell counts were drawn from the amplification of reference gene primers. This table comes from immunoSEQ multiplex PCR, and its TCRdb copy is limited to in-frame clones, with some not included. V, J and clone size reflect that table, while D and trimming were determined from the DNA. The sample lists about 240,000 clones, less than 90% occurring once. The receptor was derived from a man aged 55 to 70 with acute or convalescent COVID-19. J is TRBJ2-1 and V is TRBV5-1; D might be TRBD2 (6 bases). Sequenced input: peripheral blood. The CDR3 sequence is CASSLNAGYNEQFF. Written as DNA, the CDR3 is TGCGCCAGCAGCTTGAATGCGGGGTACAATGAGCAGTTCTTC.